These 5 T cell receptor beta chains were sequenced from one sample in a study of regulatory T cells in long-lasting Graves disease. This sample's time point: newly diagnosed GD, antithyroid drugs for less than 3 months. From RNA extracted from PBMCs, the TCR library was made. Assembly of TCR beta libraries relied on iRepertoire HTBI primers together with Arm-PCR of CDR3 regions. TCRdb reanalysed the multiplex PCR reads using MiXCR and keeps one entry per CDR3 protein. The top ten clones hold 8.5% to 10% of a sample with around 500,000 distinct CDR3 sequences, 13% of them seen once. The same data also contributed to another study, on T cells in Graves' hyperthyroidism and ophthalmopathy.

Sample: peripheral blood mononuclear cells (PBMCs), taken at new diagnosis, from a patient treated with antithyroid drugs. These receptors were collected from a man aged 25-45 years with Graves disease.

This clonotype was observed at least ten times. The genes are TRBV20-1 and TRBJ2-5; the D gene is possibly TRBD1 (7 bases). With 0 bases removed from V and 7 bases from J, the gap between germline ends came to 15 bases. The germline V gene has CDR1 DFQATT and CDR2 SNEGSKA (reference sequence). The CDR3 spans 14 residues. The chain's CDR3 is CSARDHRGGLTQYF. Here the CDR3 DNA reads TGCAGTGCTAGAGATCACAGGGGAGGATTGACCCAGTACTTC.

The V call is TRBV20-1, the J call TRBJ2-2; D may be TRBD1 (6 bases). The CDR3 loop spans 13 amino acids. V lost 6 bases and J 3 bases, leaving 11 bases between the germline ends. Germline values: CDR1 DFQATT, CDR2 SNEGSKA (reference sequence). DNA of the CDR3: TGCAGTGCGTTGGACAGTTACACCGGGGAGCTGTTTTTT. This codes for CSALDSYTGELFF.

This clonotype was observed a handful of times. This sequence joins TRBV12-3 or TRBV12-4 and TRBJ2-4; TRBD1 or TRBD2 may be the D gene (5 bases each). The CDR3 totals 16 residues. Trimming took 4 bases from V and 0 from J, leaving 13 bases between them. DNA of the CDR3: TGTGCCAGCAGTTCTGGGACCTCTCTAGCCAAAAACATTCAGTACTTC. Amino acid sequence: CASSSGTSLAKNIQYF.

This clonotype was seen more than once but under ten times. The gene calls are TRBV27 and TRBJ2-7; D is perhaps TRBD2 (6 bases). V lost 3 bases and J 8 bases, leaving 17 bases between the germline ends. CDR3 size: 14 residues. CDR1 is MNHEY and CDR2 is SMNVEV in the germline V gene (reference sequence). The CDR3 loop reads CASSFGTGRYQQYF. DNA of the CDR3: TGTGCCAGCAGTTTCGGGACGGGGAGGTACCAGCAGTACTTC.

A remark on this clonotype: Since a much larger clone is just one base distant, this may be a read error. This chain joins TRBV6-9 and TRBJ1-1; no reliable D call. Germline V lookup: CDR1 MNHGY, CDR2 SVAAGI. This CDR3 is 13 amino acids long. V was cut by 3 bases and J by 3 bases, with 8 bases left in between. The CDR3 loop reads CASSYLSDTEAFF. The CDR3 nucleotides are TGTGCCAGCAGTTACCTGAGTGACACTGAAGCTTTCTTT.